Each of the 4 T cell receptor beta chains below was sequenced from the same sample in a study of shared T cell receptors in the human thymus. Using immunoSEQ multiplex PCR, the repertoire was profiled, and TCRdb retains in-frame clones only, with some absent. The data contain about 380,000 clones, around 93% of them singletons. Sequenced: thymocytes. The receptors originated from a human donor.

The chain recombines TRBV5-6 with TRBJ2-5; unclear D gene. V was shortened by 8 bases and J by 1 base, with 12 bases between the two germline ends. This CDR3 comprises 13 residues. CDR1 is SGHDT, CDR2 YYEEEE, per germline. The CDR3 DNA reads as TGTGCCAGTCATCTGGGGTCCCAAGAGACCCAGTACTTC. As protein: CASHLGSQETQYF.

This chain joins TRBV6-5 and TRBJ2-7; D is unclear. This CDR3 is 14 amino acids long. Germline assignment: CDR1 MNHEY and CDR2 SVGAGI. Deletions cut 6 bases from V and 5 bases from J, with 17 bases between. CDR3 nucleotide sequence: TGTGCCAGCAGCCATCTAGAAGGAACCCACGAGCAGTACTTC. Its translation is CASSHLEGTHEQYF.

This chain uses TRBV5-4 with TRBJ1-2; D is undetermined. Trimming took off 1 base at V and 4 bases at J, with 11 bases between the two ends. Germline CDR1 reads SGHNT; CDR2 reads YYREEE (reference sequence). CDR3 length: 14 amino acids. The CDR3 coding sequence is TGTGCCAGCAGCTTGCTACAACCTTCCTATGGCTACACCTTC. Amino acid sequence: CASSLLQPSYGYTF.

The chain employs TRBV9 and TRBJ2-2; tentative D call: TRBD1 (5 bases). The CDR3 sequence is 15 residues long. From germline, CDR1 is SGDLS and CDR2 YYNGEE. V was trimmed by 3 bases and J by 3 bases, leaving 12 bases between them. CDR3 DNA: TGTGCCAGCAGCGCCAATACAGGCCACACCGGGGAGCTGTTTTTT. This gives the protein CASSANTGHTGELFF.